The entry below gives a single T cell receptor (beta chain) sequence along with its context. Generated by immunoSEQ multiplex PCR, the TCRdb table keeps only in-frame clones and is missing some. This sample has some 130,000 clones, with more than 80% found just once. These data are taken from a study of control samples from healthy donors and cancer patients. V lost 1 base, J lost 0 bases, and 10 bases lay in between. The CDR3 consists of 15 residues. Germline CDR1 SGHNT, CDR2 YYREEE (reference sequence). The sample was blood. The gene calls are TRBV5-4 and TRBJ2-5; D is perhaps TRBD1 (6 bases). The origin of this receptor is a man aged 35-49 years in good health. In nucleotides, the CDR3 is TGTGCCAGCAGCTTGAGACAGGTCCACCAAGAGACCCAGTACTTC. Encoded protein: CASSLRQVHQETQYF.